This T cell receptor beta chain comes out of a study of blood T cell repertoires in COVID-19. Study background: The origin of the acute and convalescent COVID-19 samples was the United States, Italy and Spain. PBMCs, B-cell-depleted T cells, or T cells were the source of the cDNA or gDNA that made up the material.

Germline V gene lookup returns CDR1 ENHRY and CDR2 SYGVKD. The CDR3 runs 12 residues. The ends lost 8 bases at V and 15 bases at J; junction bases unmatched: 12. The repertoire was sequenced with immunoSEQ multiplex PCR; TCRdb's copy has only in-frame clones and lacks some. The repertoire includes around 81,000 clones, roughly 88% of them detected once, and around 7.9% sits in the top ten. V and J are TRBV10-3 and TRBJ2-1, with TRBD2 identical over 8 bases. Sample: peripheral blood. The TCR comes from a man aged 65 to 79 with acute or convalescent COVID-19. CDR3 region: CAIAPGSGDTFF. Here the CDR3 DNA reads TGTGCCATCGCGCCCGGTAGCGGGGATACGTTCTTC.